This TCR beta chain was identified during a study of Graves' ophthalmopathy and Graves' hyperthyroidism. In its sample, this clonotype was seen many times. Its antigen remains unidentified. Germline V gives CDR1 WNHNN, CDR2 SYGVQD (reference sequence). The germline V and J ends were trimmed by 6 bases and 5 bases, with 13 bases remaining between them. The CDR3 has 13 amino acids. Uncontrolled infections, pregnancy, lactation or other autoimmune diseases led to patient exclusion. Diagnosis used clinical symptoms, serum thyroxine, TRAb, thyroid ultrasound and orbital computed tomography. RNA transcripts served as template for amplifying TCR beta CDR3 sequences. Scientists carried out first-round RT-PCR using HTBI primers and then a second-round multiplex PCR. One entry per CDR3 protein results from TCRdb running MiXCR on the multiplex PCR reads. The sample gives under 800,000 distinct CDR3 sequences, about a fifth of which show up once; roughly 7.4% is in the top ten.

General observations from the study: Blood also carried most expanded thyroid clonotypes exceeding 0.001 frequency.

The TCR comes from a woman aged 18-29 years with stable Graves' hyperthyroidism. Some clones in this sample may be carry-over from other donors' samples. V gene TRBV10-1 combines with J gene TRBJ1-1, with D unresolved. Material: peripheral blood. CDR3 residues: CASRATLVTEAFF. In nucleotides, the CDR3 is TGCGCCAGCAGGGCCACGTTGGTAACTGAAGCTTTCTTT.